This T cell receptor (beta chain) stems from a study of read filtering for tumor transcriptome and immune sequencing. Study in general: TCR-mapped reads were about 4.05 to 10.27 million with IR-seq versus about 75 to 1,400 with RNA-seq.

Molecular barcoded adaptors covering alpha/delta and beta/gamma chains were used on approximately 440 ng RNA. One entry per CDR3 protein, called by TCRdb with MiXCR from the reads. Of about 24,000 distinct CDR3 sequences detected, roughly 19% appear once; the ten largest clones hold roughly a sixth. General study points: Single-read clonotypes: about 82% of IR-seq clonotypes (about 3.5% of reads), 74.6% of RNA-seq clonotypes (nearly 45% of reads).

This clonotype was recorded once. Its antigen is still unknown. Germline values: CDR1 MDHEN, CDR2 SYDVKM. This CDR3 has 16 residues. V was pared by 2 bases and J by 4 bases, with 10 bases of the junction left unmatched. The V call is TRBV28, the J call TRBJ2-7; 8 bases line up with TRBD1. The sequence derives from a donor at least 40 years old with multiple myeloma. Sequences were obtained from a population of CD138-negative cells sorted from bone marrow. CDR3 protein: CASSLQGRGQGYEQYF. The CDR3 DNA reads TGTGCCAGCAGTTTACAGGGTCGAGGACAGGGTTACGAGCAGTACTTC. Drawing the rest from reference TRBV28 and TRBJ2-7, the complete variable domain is DVKVTQSSRYLVKRTGEKVFLECVQDMDHENMFWYRQDPGLGLRLIYFSYDVKMKEKGDIPEGYSVSREKKERFSLILESASTNQTSMYLCASSLQGRGQGYEQYFGPGTRLTVT.